This section outlines one TCR beta chain sequence together with its context. TCRdb's copy holds only in-frame clones and misses some; the assay was immunoSEQ multiplex PCR. The top ten clones hold under 3.5% of a sample with 200,000 or so clones, 80% to 90% of them seen once. The CDR3 is made up of 16 amino acids. J gave up 7 bases and V 0 bases, and 9 bases lay outside the gene matches. Germline V gives CDR1 MNHNY, CDR2 SVGAGI (reference sequence). The entry originates in a study of blood T cell repertoires in COVID-19. The V and J genes are TRBV6-6 and TRBJ1-5; 7 nucleotides line up with TRBD1. This sequence was found in a man in his fifties or sixties with acute or convalescent COVID-19. Sequenced sample: peripheral blood. In nucleotides, the CDR3 is TGTGCCAGCAGTTACTCCCCCAGGGGGACTGGACAGCCCCAGCATTTT. This encodes CASSYSPRGTGQPQHF.